The 17 T cell receptor beta chains below were found in one sample sequenced in a study of T cells in Graves' hyperthyroidism and ophthalmopathy. From RNA transcripts, TCR beta CDR3 regions were amplified. Researchers ran a first-round RT-PCR on the TCR CDR3 using the HTBI primer set. TCRdb reprocessed the multiplex PCR reads via MiXCR and lists one record per CDR3 protein. The sample contains approximately 410,000 distinct CDR3 sequences, roughly 13% of which appear only once. Sample: blood. All receptors come from a woman aged 18 to 35 with Graves' hyperthyroidism.

This clonotype was seen repeatedly, ten times or more. The V call is TRBV2, the J call TRBJ2-3; D unclear. Germline-derived CDR1 and CDR2 are SNHLY and FYNNEI. V lost 3 bases to trimming and J lost 2 bases, with 15 bases between them. The CDR3 contains 16 residues. CDR3 in DNA: TGTGCCAGCAGTGATTACATGGGCTCCCTCACAGATACGCAGTATTTT. Translated, it gives CASSDYMGSLTDTQYF.

In its sample, this clonotype was seen many times. The gene calls are TRBV20-1 and TRBJ2-7; 9 bases fit TRBD1. This CDR3 is built from 14 residues. With 2 bases clipped from V and 2 bases from J, the junction kept 4 bases outside the gene matches. The germline CDR1 and CDR2 sequences are DFQATT and SNEGSKA (reference sequence). The CDR3 loop reads CSARRTGEAYEQYF. For the CDR3, the DNA is TGCAGTGCTAGACGGACAGGGGAGGCCTACGAGCAGTACTTC.

This clonotype has at least ten counts. The chain joins TRBV5-1 to TRBJ2-2; TRBD2 agrees at 10 bases. The CDR3 sequence is 18 residues long. J lost 4 bases, V lost 0 bases, and 9 bases had no gene match. The V gene's germline CDR1 is SGHRS and CDR2 YFSETQ. The CDR3 reads CASSLGSLAGVGTGELFF. The CDR3 bases are TGCGCCAGCAGCTTGGGGTCTCTAGCGGGAGTTGGCACCGGGGAGCTGTTTTTT. The entire variable domain, with the rest obtained from reference TRBV5-1 and TRBJ2-2, is as follows: KAGVTQTPRYLIKTRGQQVTLSCSPISGHRSVSWYQQTPGQGLQFLFEYFSETQRNKGNFPGRFSGRQFSNSRSEMNVSTLELGDSALYLCASSLGSLAGVGTGELFFGEGSRLTVL.

DNA of the CDR3: TGTGCCAGCAGCTTAGAGAGGGAGGGCGAGCAGTACTTC. It is translated as CASSLEREGEQYF. The chain recombines TRBV7-2 with TRBJ2-7, with 7 bases aligning to TRBD2. J lost 6 bases, V lost 1 base, and 3 bases had no gene match. CDR1 is SGHTA and CDR2 is FQGNSA in the germline V gene. The CDR3 is 13 amino acids. The complete variable domain, with remaining parts taken from reference TRBV7-2 and TRBJ2-7, reads GAGVSQSPSNKVTEKGKDVELRCDPISGHTALYWYRQSLGQGLEFLIYFQGNSAPDKSGLPSDRFSAERTGGSVSTLTIQRTQQEDSAVYLCASSLEREGEQYFGPGTRLTVT.

This clonotype was seen repeatedly, ten times or more. This chain joins TRBV28 and TRBJ1-1, with 9 nucleotides matching TRBD1. Germline CDR1 is MDHEN and CDR2 is SYDVKM. The J segment lost 0 bases and the V segment lost 6 bases, leaving 2 bases of the junction unmatched. The CDR3 runs 14 residues. Here the CDR3 reads CASRDRGLNTEAFF. CDR3 coding DNA: TGTGCCAGCAGGGACAGGGGACTGAACACTGAAGCTTTCTTT.

In its sample, this clonotype was seen a few times. The gene calls are TRBV6-9 and TRBJ2-1, with TRBD2 matching over 11 bases. The trim removed 2 bases at V and 3 bases at J, leaving 3 bases unmatched. CDR1 MNHGY and CDR2 SVAAGI come from the germline V gene. The CDR3 is made up of 16 amino acids. CDR3 sequence reads: CASSYRTSGSYNEQFF. CDR3 nucleotide sequence: TGTGCCAGCAGTTATCGTACTAGCGGGAGCTACAATGAGCAGTTCTTC.

This rearrangement joins TRBV5-1 to TRBJ2-3; D tentatively reads TRBD1 or TRBD2 (6 bases each). Trimming removed 2 bases at V and 3 bases at J, with 16 bases between. This CDR3 region has 16 residues. CDR1 is SGHRS, CDR2 YFSETQ, per germline. The CDR3 loop is CASSFRLQGLTDTQYF. The DNA for the CDR3 is TGCGCCAGCAGCTTTCGCCTACAGGGACTGACAGATACGCAGTATTTT. The full variable domain, with the rest looked up from reference TRBV5-1 and TRBJ2-3, is KAGVTQTPRYLIKTRGQQVTLSCSPISGHRSVSWYQQTPGQGLQFLFEYFSETQRNKGNFPGRFSGRQFSNSRSEMNVSTLELGDSALYLCASSFRLQGLTDTQYFGPGTRLTVL.

The sample holds a few counts of this clonotype. The V and J genes are TRBV25-1 and TRBJ2-1, with a tentative D call TRBD1 (5 bases). CDR3 length: 16 amino acids. Looked up from germline, CDR1 is MGHDK and CDR2 is SYGVNS. Trimming pared 5 bases from V and 8 bases from J, leaving 22 bases between. In nucleotides, the CDR3 is TGTGCCAGCAGTCCAAAAAGGGGCACTTTATCCGATGAGCAGTTCTTC. It yields the protein CASSPKRGTLSDEQFF.

This clonotype was recorded at least ten times. The chain carries TRBV28 and TRBJ2-5; the match to TRBD2 covers 10 bases. The CDR3 is 20 residues long. V was pared by 0 bases and J by 5 bases, with 18 bases of the junction left unmatched. The germline CDR1 and CDR2 sequences are MDHEN and SYDVKM. CDR3: CASSLWILAGARAPVETQYF. In DNA, the CDR3 is TGTGCCAGCAGTTTATGGATCCTAGCGGGAGCCCGAGCCCCCGTGGAGACCCAGTACTTC.

This clonotype was seen a few times. The rearrangement links TRBV19 to TRBJ2-1, with 10 bases identical to TRBD1. The J segment lost 8 bases and the V segment lost 3 bases, leaving 4 bases of the junction unmatched. The germline CDR1 and CDR2 sequences are LNHDA and SQIVND (reference sequence). The CDR3 loop spans 14 amino acids. CDR3 residues: CASSMGQGSHEQFF. The CDR3 nucleotides are TGTGCCAGTAGTATGGGACAGGGGTCCCATGAGCAGTTCTTC.

As regards this clonotype: One end of the junction varies from germline; a read error may be responsible. The gene calls are TRBV12-3 or TRBV12-4 and TRBJ1-2, with TRBD1 identical over 7 bases. The CDR3 is 16 residues long. The CDR3 protein is CASSVGGGPYNYGHTF. CDR3 DNA sequence: TGTGCCAGCAGTGTCGGAGGGGGCCCTTATAACTATGGCCACACCTTC.

This clonotype showed up just once. V and J are TRBV9 and TRBJ2-3; 13 nucleotides agree with TRBD2. The germline V gene has CDR1 SGDLS and CDR2 YYNGEE. The ends lost 3 bases at V and 2 bases at J; junction bases unmatched: 9. This CDR3 is 18 amino acids long. The CDR3 DNA sequence: TGTGCCAGCAGCGCCGGACTAGCGGGAGTGGTCTACACAGATACGCAGTATTTT. Protein: CASSAGLAGVVYTDTQYF.

V gene TRBV29-1 combines with J gene TRBJ2-3; 12 bases map to TRBD2. V gave up 4 bases and J gave up 3 bases; unmatched junction bases: 14. The germline gives CDR1 SQVTM, CDR2 ANQGSEA. The CDR3 contains 18 residues. For the CDR3, the DNA is TGCAGCGTTGCCGGACTAGCGGGAAAATGGGGTGTAACAGATACGCAGTATTTT. Translation: CSVAGLAGKWGVTDTQYF.

This sequence joins TRBV7-9 and TRBJ1-2; weak D call: TRBD1 (5 bases). Per germline, CDR1 SEHNR and CDR2 FQNEAQ (reference sequence). V was trimmed by 1 base and J by 0 bases, leaving 6 bases between them. This CDR3 comprises 14 residues. Written as DNA, the CDR3 is TGTGCCAGCAGCTTAGTGACAGCTAACTATGGCTACACCTTC. Translation gives CASSLVTANYGYTF.

This clonotype was recorded at least ten times. The chain carries TRBV30 and TRBJ2-1; no clear D gene. CDR1 GTSNPN and CDR2 SVGIG come from the germline V gene (reference sequence). V lost 5 bases and J 0 bases, leaving 11 bases between the germline ends. The length of the CDR3 is 14 residues. The CDR3 protein is CAWAHSDSYNEQFF. Written as DNA, the CDR3 is TGTGCCTGGGCCCATTCGGACTCCTACAATGAGCAGTTCTTC.

The chain uses TRBV20-1 and TRBJ1-1; D perhaps matches TRBD1 (6 bases). The CDR3 covers 16 residues. V was clipped by 4 bases and J by 0 bases, with 18 bases between them. Germline CDR1 reads DFQATT; CDR2 reads SNEGSKA (reference sequence). Written as DNA, the CDR3 is TGCAGTGCTACCGGGACACAATTATACATGAACACTGAAGCTTTCTTT. This translates into CSATGTQLYMNTEAFF.

This clonotype was observed a handful of times. The chain couples TRBV6-2 or TRBV6-3 to TRBJ2-7; D not resolved. The CDR3 spans 12 residues. Trimming took 6 bases from V and 3 from J, leaving 9 bases between them. The V gene's germline CDR1 is MNHEY and CDR2 SVGEGT. This chain's CDR3 is CASRTRNYEQYF. The CDR3 nucleotides read TGTGCCAGCAGGACGAGGAACTACGAGCAGTACTTC.